This T cell receptor beta chain originates from a study of cytomegalovirus exposure and HLA in healthy donors. Primers included in the PCR were 60 Vbeta and 13 Jbeta primers. Some clones are missing from TCRdb's copy, which holds only in-frame ones; the method was immunoSEQ multiplex PCR. Found here are 130,000 or so clones, about 76% of them singletons; the top ten hold 6% to 8%. About this clone itself: The antigen is undetermined.

Germline lookup yields CDR1 MDHEN and CDR2 SYDVKM. Trimming took off 6 bases at V and 8 bases at J, with 29 bases between the two ends. The length of the CDR3 is 18 residues. Study-wide results and limits: Clonal expansion, a later analysis showed, was greater in HLA-associated TCR beta chains than in equally common others. Rare sequences made up most TCRs, while some public TCRs were found in many donors.

This sequence was found in a man in his forties in good health and CMV-seropositive. The J gene is TRBJ2-1, the V gene TRBV28, with D possibly being TRBD2 (8 bases). The sample was PBMCs. CDR3 protein: CASSGQAGGDPGGDEQFF. The CDR3 nucleotides read TGTGCCAGCAGCGGACAGGCCGGGGGGGACCCAGGCGGGGATGAGCAGTTCTTC.